This T cell receptor beta chain was profiled in a study of CD8 T cells in Susac syndrome. RNA totalling about 0.5 to 1 ug underwent reverse transcription with random hexamers. An immunoSEQ multiplex PCR generated amplified TCR beta CDR3 products spanning 54 Vbeta and 13 Jbeta. TCRdb passed the immunoSEQ multiplex PCR reads through MiXCR, listing each CDR3 protein once. The table lists approximately 68,000 distinct CDR3 sequences, just under 95% of them singletons. With respect to this clonotype: Its antigen is currently unknown.

The multiple sclerosis controls consisted of treatment-naive patients with relapsing-remitting disease, either stable or active. TEMRA cells were enriched by FACS, while CD8+ and CD4+ T cells were obtained through a negative isolation that was performed magnetically. Regarding the study as a whole: The authors acknowledged that their TCR sequencing and HLA analysis involved a relatively small number of individuals.

This receptor was obtained from a human donor with multiple sclerosis. The sequenced sample consisted of CD8+ T cells from PBMCs.

The CDR3 protein is CSVESGRMDYGYTF. The CDR3, as DNA: TGCAGCGTTGAATCAGGGAGGATGGACTATGGCTACACCTTC. The rearrangement joins TRBV29-1 to TRBJ1-2; tentatively, D is TRBD1 (5 bases). Germline V CDR1 and CDR2: SQVTM, ANQGSEA. The CDR3 sequence is 14 residues long. V lost 2 bases and J 3 bases, leaving 13 bases between the germline ends. Using reference TRBV29-1 and TRBJ1-2 for the parts outside the CDR3, the full variable domain is SAVISQKPSRDICQRGTSLTIQCQVDSQVTMMFWYRQQPGQSLTLIATANQGSEATYESGFVIDKFPISRPNLTFSTLTVSNMSPEDSSIYLCSVESGRMDYGYTFGSGTRLTVV.